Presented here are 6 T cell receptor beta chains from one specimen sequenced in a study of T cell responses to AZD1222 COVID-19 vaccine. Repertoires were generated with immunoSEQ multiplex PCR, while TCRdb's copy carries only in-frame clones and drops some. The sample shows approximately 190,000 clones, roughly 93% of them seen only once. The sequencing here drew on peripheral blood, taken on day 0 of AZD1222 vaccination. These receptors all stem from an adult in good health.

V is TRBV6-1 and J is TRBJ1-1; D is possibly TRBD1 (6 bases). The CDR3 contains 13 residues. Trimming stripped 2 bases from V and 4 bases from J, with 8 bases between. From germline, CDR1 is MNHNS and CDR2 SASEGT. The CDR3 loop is CASSESRGTEAFF. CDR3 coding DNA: TGTGCCAGCAGTGAAAGCAGGGGCACTGAAGCTTTCTTT.

The CDR3 nucleotides read TGTGCCAGCAGTCCCCCTGGCCGCGCTGGCACAGATACGCAGTATTTT. Translated: CASSPPGRAGTDTQYF. The chain carries TRBV28 and TRBJ2-3; no clear D. The V and J ends lost 5 bases and 1 base respectively, with 16 bases between them. Germline loops: CDR1 MDHEN, CDR2 SYDVKM. This CDR3 comprises 16 residues.

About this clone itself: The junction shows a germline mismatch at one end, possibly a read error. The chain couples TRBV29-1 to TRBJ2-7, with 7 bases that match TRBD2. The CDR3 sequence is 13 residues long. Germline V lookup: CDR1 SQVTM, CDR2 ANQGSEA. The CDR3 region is CSVAPSIQGRADF. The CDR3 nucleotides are TGCAGCGTTGCCCCCTCGATACAAGGGAGGGCGGACTTC.

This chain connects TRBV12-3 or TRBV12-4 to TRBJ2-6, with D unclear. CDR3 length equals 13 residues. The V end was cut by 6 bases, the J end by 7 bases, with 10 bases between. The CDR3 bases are TGTGCCAGCAGCCGTAGAGATGCCAACGTCCTGACTTTC. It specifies CASSRRDANVLTF.

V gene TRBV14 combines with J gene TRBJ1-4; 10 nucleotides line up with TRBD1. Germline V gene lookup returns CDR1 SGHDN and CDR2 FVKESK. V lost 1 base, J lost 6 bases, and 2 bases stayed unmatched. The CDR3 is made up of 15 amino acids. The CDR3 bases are TGTGCCAGCAGCCAAGTGACAGGGGGCGATGAAAAACTGTTTTTT. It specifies CASSQVTGGDEKLFF.

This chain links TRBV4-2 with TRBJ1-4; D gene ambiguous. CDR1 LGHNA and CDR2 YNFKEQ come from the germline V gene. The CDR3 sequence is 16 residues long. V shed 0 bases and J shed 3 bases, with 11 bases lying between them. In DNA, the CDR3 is TGTGCCAGCAGCCAAGACAGTCTTGGGTCTAATGAAAAACTGTTTTTT. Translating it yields CASSQDSLGSNEKLFF.